One sample yielded the 14 T cell receptor beta chains listed below, sequenced in a study of shared clonotypes between healthy human individuals. Clones were read by immunoSEQ multiplex PCR, and TCRdb kept only the in-frame ones, dropping some. The profile covers 2 million to 2.5 million clones, with around 92% appearing a single time and 0.37% taken by the ten largest. The specimen sequenced was naive CD4+ T cells from PBMCs. Subset denoted: CD45RA+ positively selected. These receptors were collected from a man between 18 and 29 years old in good health. Some clones in this sample may be carry-over from other donors' samples.

J is TRBJ1-1 and V is TRBV4-1, with a weak D call TRBD1 (5 bases). Between the trimmed V and J ends, which lost 0 bases and 7 bases, there was a span of 21 bases. Per the germline V gene, CDR1 is MGHRA and CDR2 is YSYEKL. CDR3 length equals 17 residues. The CDR3, as DNA: TGCGCCAGCAGCCAAGATTCTTGGTTTGGGGGGAACTATGAAGCTTTCTTT. This gives the protein CASSQDSWFGGNYEAFF.

The chain employs TRBV7-9 and TRBJ2-5; TRBD2 is a possible D gene (6 bases). Deletions cut 5 bases from V and 3 bases from J, with 13 bases between. CDR3 length equals 14 residues. Germline CDR1 SEHNR, CDR2 FQNEAQ (reference sequence). CDR3 nucleotide sequence: TGTGCCAGCAGCCCATTCCGGGGGAAAGAGACCCAGTACTTC. Amino acids: CASSPFRGKETQYF.

This chain joins TRBV7-3 and TRBJ2-7; D gene uncertain. V was shortened by 5 bases and J by 5 bases, with 10 bases between the two germline ends. The CDR3 covers 12 residues. The germline V gene has CDR1 SGHTA and CDR2 FQGTGA. The CDR3 DNA follows: TGTGCCAGCAGCCATGGGGTAAACGAGCAGTACTTC. Encoded protein: CASSHGVNEQYF.

Of note for this clone: Additional DNA sequences in this sample encode the identical CDR3. The chain carries TRBV5-4 and TRBJ2-2; no clear D. The CDR3 is 16 amino acids. Germline lookup yields CDR1 SGHNT and CDR2 YYREEE (reference sequence). V was clipped by 4 bases and J by 0 bases, with 13 bases between them. CDR3 in amino acids: CASSPLAESNTGELFF. In nucleotides, the CDR3 is TGTGCCAGCAGCCCCCTGGCGGAGTCGAACACCGGGGAGCTGTTTTTT. Using reference TRBV5-4 and TRBJ2-2 for the parts outside the CDR3, the full variable domain is ETGVTQSPTHLIKTRGQQVTLRCSSQSGHNTVSWYQQALGQGPQFIFQYYREEENGRGNFPPRFSGLQFPNYSSELNVNALELDDSALYLCASSPLAESNTGELFFGEGSRLTVL.

The chain recombines TRBV5-4 with TRBJ2-1; 7 bases map to TRBD2. CDR1 is SGHNT and CDR2 is YYREEE in the germline V gene (reference sequence). CDR3 length: 17 amino acids. Unmatched junction bases numbered 8, after V lost 0 bases and J lost 2 bases. This chain's CDR3 is CASSLAVGGGTYNEQFF. CDR3 DNA: TGTGCCAGCAGCTTGGCCGTAGGCGGGGGAACCTACAATGAGCAGTTCTTC.

This chain connects TRBV5-8 to TRBJ2-1; 11 nucleotides match TRBD2. Germline V gives CDR1 SGHTS, CDR2 YDEGEE. With V trimmed by 2 bases and J by 9 bases, 7 bases remained unmatched. This CDR3 has 15 amino acids. CDR3 DNA sequence: TGTGCCAGCAGCTTATATAGCGGGAGGGCCGGTGAGCAGTTCTTC. Its protein is CASSLYSGRAGEQFF.

This chain links TRBV28 with TRBJ2-1; TRBD1 or TRBD2 may be the D gene (6 bases each). The CDR3 contains 15 residues. V lost 3 bases and J 3 bases, leaving 12 bases between the germline ends. Germline CDR1 reads MDHEN; CDR2 reads SYDVKM. CDR3 in DNA: TGTGCCAGCAGTTTGGTGGCGGGACACTACAATGAGCAGTTCTTC. Translated: CASSLVAGHYNEQFF.

The V call is TRBV10-3, the J call TRBJ1-2, with a tentative D call TRBD1 (6 bases). The V and J ends lost 5 bases and 3 bases respectively, with 16 bases between them. Per germline, CDR1 ENHRY and CDR2 SYGVKD. The CDR3 runs 15 residues. The CDR3 DNA sequence: TGTGCCATCAGTCCCCGGGGGGGGCGTGACTATGGCTACACCTTC. Translation gives CAISPRGGRDYGYTF.

The chain recombines TRBV19 with TRBJ2-3; D not certain. Germline V gives CDR1 LNHDA, CDR2 SQIVND (reference sequence). V lost 5 bases, J lost 5 bases, and 14 bases lay in between. The CDR3 length is 14 residues. The CDR3 sequence is CASSLRPSRDTQYF. In nucleotides, the CDR3 is TGTGCCAGTAGTCTCCGGCCGAGCCGAGATACGCAGTATTTT.

This sequence joins TRBV9 and TRBJ1-1; TRBD1 is a possible D gene (5 bases). This CDR3 spans 14 amino acids. Trimming left V 3 bases short and J 0 bases short, with 9 bases between. From germline, CDR1 is SGDLS and CDR2 YYNGEE. The DNA for the CDR3 is TGTGCCAGCAGCGCCACAGGCATGAACACTGAAGCTTTCTTT. Protein product: CASSATGMNTEAFF.

The chain combines TRBV30 with TRBJ1-2, with TRBD1 matching over 7 bases. J lost 2 bases, V lost 4 bases, and 1 base had no gene match. The germline V gene has CDR1 GTSNPN and CDR2 SVGIG (reference sequence). The CDR3 is 12 amino acids. CDR3 DNA: TGTGCCTGGACCAGGGGGAACTATGGCTACACCTTC. Protein product: CAWTRGNYGYTF.

The chain employs TRBV5-1 and TRBJ1-5; D may be TRBD1 (5 bases). The CDR3 length is 14 residues. Trimming stripped 4 bases from V and 3 bases from J, with 11 bases between. Germline assignment: CDR1 SGHRS and CDR2 YFSETQ. CDR3 sequence reads: CASSNGGPNQPQHF. CDR3 sequence (DNA): TGCGCCAGCAGCAACGGGGGACCCAATCAGCCCCAGCATTTT. Full variable domain (missing parts from reference TRBV5-1 and TRBJ1-5): KAGVTQTPRYLIKTRGQQVTLSCSPISGHRSVSWYQQTPGQGLQFLFEYFSETQRNKGNFPGRFSGRQFSNSRSEMNVSTLELGDSALYLCASSNGGPNQPQHFGDGTRLSIL.

CDR3: CASSLASRLATQYF. The CDR3, as DNA: TGTGCCAGCAGCTTAGCGTCGAGACTAGCGACACAGTATTTT. V is TRBV7-2 and J is TRBJ2-3; 8 bases match TRBD2. The germline V gene has CDR1 SGHTA and CDR2 FQGNSA. Trimming removed 0 bases from V and 12 bases from J; junction bases left unmatched: 8. The CDR3 is 14 residues long.

The gene calls are TRBV29-1 and TRBJ2-7, with D possibly matching TRBD2 (7 bases). V was trimmed by 5 bases and J by 0 bases, leaving 17 bases between them. The CDR3 has 15 amino acids. CDR1 SQVTM and CDR2 ANQGSEA come from the germline V gene. CDR3 sequence reads: CSVLGNREGSYEQYF. CDR3 coding DNA: TGCAGCGTTCTGGGCAACAGGGAGGGCTCCTACGAGCAGTACTTC.